This TCR beta chain originates from a study of blood T cell repertoires in COVID-19. Study summary: Italy, Spain and the United States were the sources of the convalescent and acute COVID-19 samples.

The V gene's germline CDR1 is MNHEY and CDR2 SVGAGI. This CDR3 spans 13 amino acids. Profiling relied on immunoSEQ multiplex PCR, and the TCRdb table lists in-frame clones only, not all of them. The sample contains approximately 75,000 clones, roughly 80% of which appear only once. Comments on this clone: An end of the junction does not agree with germline; a read error may underlie this.

The chain has TRBV6-5 and TRBJ2-1; 7 nucleotides match TRBD2. This clonotype was obtained from a woman at least 80 years old with acute or convalescent COVID-19. What was sequenced was peripheral blood. The CDR3 region has the DNA TGTGCCAGCAGGGGGACTATCTACTATGAGCAGTTCTTC. Its translation is CASRGTIYYEQFF.